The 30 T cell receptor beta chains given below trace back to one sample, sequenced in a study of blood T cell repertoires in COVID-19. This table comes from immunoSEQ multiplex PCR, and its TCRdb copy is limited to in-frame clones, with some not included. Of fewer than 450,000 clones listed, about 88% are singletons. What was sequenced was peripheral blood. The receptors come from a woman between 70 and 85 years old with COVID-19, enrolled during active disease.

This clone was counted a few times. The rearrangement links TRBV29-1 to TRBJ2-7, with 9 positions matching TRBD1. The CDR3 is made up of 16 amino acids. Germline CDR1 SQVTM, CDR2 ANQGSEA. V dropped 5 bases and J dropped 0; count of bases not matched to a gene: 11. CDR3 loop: CSVINTGTGSSYEQYF. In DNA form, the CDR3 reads TGCAGCGTTATAAACACCGGGACAGGGAGCTCCTACGAGCAGTACTTC.

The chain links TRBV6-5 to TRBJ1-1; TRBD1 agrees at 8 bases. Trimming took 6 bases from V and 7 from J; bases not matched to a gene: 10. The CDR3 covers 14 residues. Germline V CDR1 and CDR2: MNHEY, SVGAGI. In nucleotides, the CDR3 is TGTGCCAGCAGGCAGGTGCAGGGGGCAGATGAAGCTTTCTTT. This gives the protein CASRQVQGADEAFF.

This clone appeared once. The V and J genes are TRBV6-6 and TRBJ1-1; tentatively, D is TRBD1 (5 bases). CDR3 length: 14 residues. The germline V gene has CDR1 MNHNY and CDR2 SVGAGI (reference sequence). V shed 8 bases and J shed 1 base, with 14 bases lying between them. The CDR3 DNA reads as TGTGCCAGCGAGCGGGGGGTGGGGAACACTGAAGCTTTCTTT. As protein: CASERGVGNTEAFF.

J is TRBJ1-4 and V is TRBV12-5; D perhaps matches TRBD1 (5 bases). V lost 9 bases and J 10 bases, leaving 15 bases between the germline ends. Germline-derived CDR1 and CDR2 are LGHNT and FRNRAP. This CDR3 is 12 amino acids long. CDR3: CASHGGAGKLFF. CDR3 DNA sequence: TGTGCTAGCCACGGAGGGGCGGGAAAACTGTTTTTT.

The CDR3 bases are TGTGCCAGTAGTTCGGACAGGGGAGGGTATGGCTACACCTTC. Translation: CASSSDRGGYGYTF. The J gene is TRBJ1-2, the V gene TRBV19; 9 nucleotides agree with TRBD1. Germline V gene lookup returns CDR1 LNHDA and CDR2 SQIVND (reference sequence). V shed 5 bases, J shed 5 bases, and the junction held 6 bases outside the gene matches. The CDR3 loop spans 14 amino acids.

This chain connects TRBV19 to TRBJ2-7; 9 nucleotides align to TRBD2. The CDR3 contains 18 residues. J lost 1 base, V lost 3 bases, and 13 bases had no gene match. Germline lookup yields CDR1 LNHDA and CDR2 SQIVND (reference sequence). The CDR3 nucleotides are TGTGCCAGTAGTATCAGACGGTCCGTAGCGGGGGAGTCCTACGAGCAGTACTTC. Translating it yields CASSIRRSVAGESYEQYF.

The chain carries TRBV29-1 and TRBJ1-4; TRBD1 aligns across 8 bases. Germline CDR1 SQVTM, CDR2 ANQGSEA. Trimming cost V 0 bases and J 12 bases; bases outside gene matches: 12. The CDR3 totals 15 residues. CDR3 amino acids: CSVEDWAGGEIQLFF. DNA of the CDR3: TGCAGCGTTGAAGATTGGGCAGGGGGCGAAATCCAACTGTTTTTT.

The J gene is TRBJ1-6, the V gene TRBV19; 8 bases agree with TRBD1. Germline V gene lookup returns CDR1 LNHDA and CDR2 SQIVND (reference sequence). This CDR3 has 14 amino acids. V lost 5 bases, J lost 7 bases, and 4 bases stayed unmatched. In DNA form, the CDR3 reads TGTGCCAGTAGTCTACAGGGGGACAATTCACCCCTCCACTTT. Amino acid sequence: CASSLQGDNSPLHF.

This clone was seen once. CDR3 bases: TGTGCCAGCAGTTTAGGAGTAGCGGGGTATTCACCCCTCCACTTT. This sequence encodes CASSLGVAGYSPLHF. This chain joins TRBV27 and TRBJ1-6; D gene unclear. The germline gives CDR1 MNHEY, CDR2 SMNVEV (reference sequence). This CDR3 is 15 amino acids long. The V end was cut by 2 bases, the J end by 8 bases, with 13 bases between.

The CDR3 loop reads CASAEGPANYGYTF. The CDR3 DNA sequence: TGTGCCAGCGCTGAGGGCCCAGCTAACTATGGCTACACCTTC. The chain employs TRBV6-5 and TRBJ1-2; D is ambiguous. CDR1 is MNHEY, CDR2 SVGAGI, per germline. V gave up 8 bases and J gave up 0 bases, with 13 bases separating them. The CDR3 is 14 residues long.

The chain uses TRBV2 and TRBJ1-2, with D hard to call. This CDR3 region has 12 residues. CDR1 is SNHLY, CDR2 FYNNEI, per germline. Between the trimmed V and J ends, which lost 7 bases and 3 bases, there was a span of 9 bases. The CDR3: CASKSTDYGYTF. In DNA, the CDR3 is TGTGCCAGCAAGTCTACCGACTATGGCTACACCTTC.

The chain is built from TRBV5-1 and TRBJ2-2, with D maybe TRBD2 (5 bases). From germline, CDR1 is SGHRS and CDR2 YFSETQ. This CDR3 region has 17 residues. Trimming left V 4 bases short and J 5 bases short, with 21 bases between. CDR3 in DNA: TGCGCCAGCAGCCGTGGAAGAGGGCGAGCTAGTACCGGGGAGCTGTTTTTT. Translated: CASSRGRGRASTGELFF.

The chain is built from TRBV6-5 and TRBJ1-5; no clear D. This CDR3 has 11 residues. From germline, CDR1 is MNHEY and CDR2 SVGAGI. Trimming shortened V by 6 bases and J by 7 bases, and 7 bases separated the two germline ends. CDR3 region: CASRDEQPQHF. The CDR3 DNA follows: TGTGCCAGCAGAGATGAGCAGCCCCAGCATTTT.

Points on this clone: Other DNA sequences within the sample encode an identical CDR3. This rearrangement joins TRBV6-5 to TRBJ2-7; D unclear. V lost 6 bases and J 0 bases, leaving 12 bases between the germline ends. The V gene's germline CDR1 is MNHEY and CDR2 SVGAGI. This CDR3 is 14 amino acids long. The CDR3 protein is CASSLGQVSYEQYF. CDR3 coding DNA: TGTGCCAGCAGCCTCGGCCAGGTCTCCTACGAGCAGTACTTC.

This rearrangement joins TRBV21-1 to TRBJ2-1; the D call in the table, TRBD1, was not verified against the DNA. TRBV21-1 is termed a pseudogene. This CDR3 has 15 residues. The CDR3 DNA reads TGTGCCAGCAGCAAAGAAGGGGGGGACAGGGTGACTCAGTTCTTC. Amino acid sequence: CASSKEGGDRVTQFF.

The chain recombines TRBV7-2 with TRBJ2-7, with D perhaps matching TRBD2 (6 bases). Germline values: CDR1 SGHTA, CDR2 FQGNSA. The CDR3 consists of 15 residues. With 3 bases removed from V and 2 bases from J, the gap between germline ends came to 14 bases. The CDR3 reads CASSFNGGPAYEQYF. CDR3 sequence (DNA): TGTGCCAGCAGCTTCAACGGGGGACCCGCCTACGAGCAGTACTTC.

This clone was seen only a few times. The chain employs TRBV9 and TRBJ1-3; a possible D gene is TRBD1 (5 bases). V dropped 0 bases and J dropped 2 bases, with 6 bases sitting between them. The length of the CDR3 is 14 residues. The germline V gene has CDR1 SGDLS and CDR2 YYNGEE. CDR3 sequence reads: CASSVGTPGNTIYF. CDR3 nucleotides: TGTGCCAGCAGCGTAGGGACACCTGGAAACACCATATATTTT.

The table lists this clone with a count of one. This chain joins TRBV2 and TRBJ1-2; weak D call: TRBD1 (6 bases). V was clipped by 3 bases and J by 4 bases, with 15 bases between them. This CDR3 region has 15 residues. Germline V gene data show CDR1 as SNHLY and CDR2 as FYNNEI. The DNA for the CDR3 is TGTGCCAGCAGTGAGAACAGGGCCATCGGCTATGGCTACACCTTC. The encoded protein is CASSENRAIGYGYTF.

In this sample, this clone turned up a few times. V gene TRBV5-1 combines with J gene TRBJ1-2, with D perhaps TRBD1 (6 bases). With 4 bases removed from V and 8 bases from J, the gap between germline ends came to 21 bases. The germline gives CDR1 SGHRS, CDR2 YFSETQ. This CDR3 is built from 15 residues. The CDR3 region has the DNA TGCGCCAGCAGCGCGGGGGCCGACTTTGTCCAGGGCTACACCTTC. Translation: CASSAGADFVQGYTF.

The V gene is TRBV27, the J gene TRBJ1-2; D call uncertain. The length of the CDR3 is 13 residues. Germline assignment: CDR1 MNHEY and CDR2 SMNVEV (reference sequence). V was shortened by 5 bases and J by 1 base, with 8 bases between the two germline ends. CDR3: CASSLGNNYGYTF. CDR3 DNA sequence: TGTGCCAGCAGTCTCGGGAATAACTATGGCTACACCTTC.

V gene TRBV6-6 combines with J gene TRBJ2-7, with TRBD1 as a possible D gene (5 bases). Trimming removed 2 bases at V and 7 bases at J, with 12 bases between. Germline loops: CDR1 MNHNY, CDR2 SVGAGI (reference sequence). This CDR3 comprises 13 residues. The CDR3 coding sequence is TGTGCCAGCAGTTACGAAGGGGTGGGAGAGCAGTACTTC. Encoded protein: CASSYEGVGEQYF.

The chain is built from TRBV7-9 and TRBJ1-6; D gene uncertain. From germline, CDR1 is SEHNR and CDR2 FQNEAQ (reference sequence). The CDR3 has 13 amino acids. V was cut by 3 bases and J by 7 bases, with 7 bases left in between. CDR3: CASSFDGNSPLHF. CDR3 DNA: TGTGCCAGCAGCTTTGACGGGAATTCACCCCTCCACTTT.

The chain's CDR3 is CASSLGGGTASLGGNTIYF. In nucleotides, the CDR3 is TGTGCCAGCAGCTTAGGGGGGGGGACGGCGTCCTTAGGTGGAAACACCATATATTTT. The chain has TRBV7-2 and TRBJ1-3; possible D gene TRBD1, 5 bases. Germline V gene data show CDR1 as SGHTA and CDR2 as FQGNSA. The CDR3 length is 19 residues. The V end lost 1 base, the J end lost 3 bases, and 22 bases lay between the germline ends.

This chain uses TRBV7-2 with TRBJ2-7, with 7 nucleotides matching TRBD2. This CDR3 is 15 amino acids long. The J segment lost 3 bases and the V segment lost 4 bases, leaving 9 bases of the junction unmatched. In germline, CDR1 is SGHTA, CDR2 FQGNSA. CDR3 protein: CASSSSGGLFYEQYF. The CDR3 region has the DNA TGTGCCAGCAGCTCCTCCGGGGGGTTATTCTACGAGCAGTACTTC. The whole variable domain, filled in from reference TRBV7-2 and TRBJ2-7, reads GAGVSQSPSNKVTEKGKDVELRCDPISGHTALYWYRQSLGQGLEFLIYFQGNSAPDKSGLPSDRFSAERTGGSVSTLTIQRTQQEDSAVYLCASSSSGGLFYEQYFGPGTRLTVT.

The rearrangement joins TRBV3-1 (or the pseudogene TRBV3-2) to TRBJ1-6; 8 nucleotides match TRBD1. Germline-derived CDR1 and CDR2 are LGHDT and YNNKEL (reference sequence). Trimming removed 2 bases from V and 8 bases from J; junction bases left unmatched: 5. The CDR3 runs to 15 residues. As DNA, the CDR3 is TGTGCCAGCAGCCAACTGGACAGGGTGGATTCACCCCTCCACTTT. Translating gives CASSQLDRVDSPLHF.

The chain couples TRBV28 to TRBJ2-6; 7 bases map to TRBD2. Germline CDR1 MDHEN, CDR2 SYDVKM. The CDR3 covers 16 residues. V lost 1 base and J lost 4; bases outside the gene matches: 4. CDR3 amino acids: CASSLSQGLGANVLTF. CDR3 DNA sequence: TGTGCCAGCAGTTTATCTCAGGGACTAGGGGCCAACGTCCTGACTTTC.

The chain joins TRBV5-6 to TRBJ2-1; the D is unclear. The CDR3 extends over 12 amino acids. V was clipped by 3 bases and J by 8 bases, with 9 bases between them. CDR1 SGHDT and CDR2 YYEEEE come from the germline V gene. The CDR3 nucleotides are TGTGCCAGCAGCTCCGGAGACGATGAGCAGTTCTTC. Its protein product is CASSSGDDEQFF.

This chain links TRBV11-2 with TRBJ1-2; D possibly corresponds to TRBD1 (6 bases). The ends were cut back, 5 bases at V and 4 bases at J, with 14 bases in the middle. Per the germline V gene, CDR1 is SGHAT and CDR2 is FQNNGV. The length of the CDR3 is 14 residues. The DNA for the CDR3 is TGTGCCAGCAGCCCAAGGACAGCCTTCTATGGCTACACCTTC. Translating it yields CASSPRTAFYGYTF.

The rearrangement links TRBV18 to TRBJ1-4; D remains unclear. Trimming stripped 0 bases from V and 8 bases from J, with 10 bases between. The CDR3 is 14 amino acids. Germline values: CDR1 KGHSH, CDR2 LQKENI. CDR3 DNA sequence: TGTGCCAGCTCACCACCGGAGTCCCGGGAAAAACTGTTTTTT. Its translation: CASSPPESREKLFF.

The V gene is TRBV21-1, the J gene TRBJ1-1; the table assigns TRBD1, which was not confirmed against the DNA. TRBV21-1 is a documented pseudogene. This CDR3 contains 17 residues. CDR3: CASSKWVGRAMNTEAFF. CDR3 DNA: TGTGCCAGCAGCAAATGGGTTGGCAGGGCCATGAACACTGAAGCTTTCTTT.